This T cell receptor beta chain is drawn from a study of T cells in narcolepsy. About the research overall: Patients with NT1 or NT2 and healthy control donors were enrolled.

Notes on the study in general: Same-patient CSF and blood CD4+ T cell clonotypes included HCRT-specific and TRIB2-specific autoreactive ones.

In regard to this clone: Its target is unknown.

CDR3 length: 18 amino acids. V shed 4 bases, J shed 0 bases, and the junction held 6 bases outside the gene matches. Germline lookup yields CDR1 LGHNA and CDR2 YNFKEQ. Using immunoSEQ multiplex PCR, the repertoire was profiled, and TCRdb retains in-frame clones only, with some absent. The table includes about 21,000 clones, about 91% detected once. The rearrangement joins TRBV4-2 to TRBJ2-6, with 10 positions matching TRBD1. This sequence originates from a human donor with narcolepsy. Sequenced: CD45RA- memory CD4+ T cells from PBMCs. The CDR3 DNA reads as TGTGCCAGCAGCCTAGGACAGGGGGGAACCTCTGGGGCCAACGTCCTGACTTTC. This codes for CASSLGQGGTSGANVLTF.